A single T cell receptor beta chain is shown here with its context. Its antigen is unknown. These data come from a study of blood T cells in healthy people across ages. Study observations and caveats: The fall in TCR beta diversity per million T cells was roughly linear with age.

A minimum of 5 micrograms of total RNA was extracted per sample. Next came a second PCR, run for about 6 to 11 cycles, which used a sample-barcoded 5' primer along with a J-beta primer mix. TCRdb redid the calling of the 5' RACE reads with MiXCR, one entry per CDR3 protein. This sample has about 1.4 million distinct CDR3 sequences, with around 59% found just once. The CDR3 runs to 16 residues. Germline CDR1 SGHRS, CDR2 YFSETQ. J lost 4 bases, V lost 4 bases, and 10 bases had no gene match. The rearrangement uses TRBV5-1 and TRBJ2-5; 10 bases agree with TRBD2. This receptor was identified in a man aged 18 to 35 in good health. The sequencing sample was made of blood. The CDR3 reads CASSPWTSGPGETQYF. The CDR3 DNA reads as TGCGCCAGCAGCCCCTGGACTAGCGGCCCTGGAGAGACCCAGTACTTC. Based on the CDR3 plus reference TRBV5-1 and TRBJ2-5, the full variable domain is KAGVTQTPRYLIKTRGQQVTLSCSPISGHRSVSWYQQTPGQGLQFLFEYFSETQRNKGNFPGRFSGRQFSNSRSEMNVSTLELGDSALYLCASSPWTSGPGETQYFGPGTRLLVL.